This paragraph covers one T cell receptor (beta chain) sequence. The data derive from a study of OX40 agonist ivuxolimab in advanced cancers. On the study more broadly: With a range of roughly 20 to 85, age averaged approximately 64 years, and 65% to 90% were male.

Clones were sequenced by immunoSEQ multiplex PCR, and TCRdb holds only the in-frame ones, with some missing. The sample lists 100,000 or so clones; about nine tenths were seen once. Germline V gene lookup returns CDR1 SGDLS and CDR2 YYNGEE. The CDR3 runs 17 residues. With 0 bases clipped from V and 2 bases from J, the junction kept 4 bases outside the gene matches. V usage is TRBV9 and J usage is TRBJ2-1; 11 bases map to TRBD1. Specimen: CD4+ or CD8+ T cells sorted from blood, collected in a trial of the OX40 agonist ivuxolimab. The receptor was isolated from an adult with an advanced solid tumor such as melanoma, head and neck, liver or kidney cancer. CDR3 nucleotide sequence: TGTGCCAGCAGCGTAGATGGGGGACAGGGGGCCTACAATGAGCAGTTCTTC. Its translation: CASSVDGGQGAYNEQFF.